The next 31 T cell receptor beta chains were all read from a single sample in a study of blood T cell repertoires in COVID-19. The repertoire was sequenced with immunoSEQ multiplex PCR; TCRdb's copy has only in-frame clones and lacks some. The sample has about 320,000 clones; roughly 88% are singletons. Specimen: PBMCs or T cells enriched from blood (not recorded which). The source of these receptors is a man younger than 40 who had recovered from COVID-19.

The rearrangement joins TRBV27 to TRBJ2-7; the D gene is possibly TRBD2 (6 bases). The CDR3 has 14 residues. Between the trimmed V and J ends, which lost 3 bases and 2 bases, there was a span of 11 bases. CDR1 is MNHEY, CDR2 SMNVEV, per germline (reference sequence). In DNA, the CDR3 is TGTGCCAGCAGTTTCACCGGGGGACCCTACGAGCAGTACTTC. This translates into CASSFTGGPYEQYF.

The genes are TRBV19 and TRBJ2-2; 10 positions match TRBD1. The CDR3 spans 14 residues. V lost 6 bases to trimming and J lost 7 bases; unmatched junction nucleotides: 5. From germline, CDR1 is LNHDA and CDR2 SQIVND (reference sequence). The chain's CDR3 is CASRTGGAIGELFF. The CDR3 DNA follows: TGTGCCAGTAGGACAGGGGGCGCGATCGGGGAGCTGTTTTTT.

This clone was counted a few times. The chain has TRBV28 and TRBJ1-3; D remains ambiguous. With 8 bases removed from V and 4 bases from J, the gap between germline ends came to 15 bases. Germline CDR1 and CDR2: MDHEN and SYDVKM. The CDR3 contains 14 residues. In nucleotides, the CDR3 is TGTGCCAGCCTTACAGCTGGGCCCGGAAACACCATATATTTT. Its translation is CASLTAGPGNTIYF.

V usage is TRBV2 and J usage is TRBJ1-1; TRBD1 matches 7 bases. Germline V lookup: CDR1 SNHLY, CDR2 FYNNEI. V lost 6 bases, J lost 10 bases, and 5 bases stayed unmatched. The CDR3 loop spans 11 amino acids. The CDR3 spells CASSQTGRAFF. CDR3 coding DNA: TGTGCCAGCAGCCAGACAGGGAGAGCTTTCTTT.

V and J are TRBV9 and TRBJ1-2, with TRBD1 matching 8 bases. The CDR3 is 14 amino acids. Trimming at V came to 4 bases and at J to 2 bases, leaving 4 bases not matched to a gene. The germline V gene has CDR1 SGDLS and CDR2 YYNGEE. CDR3 sequence (DNA): TGTGCCAGCAGCTTAGGACAGGGCAACTATGGCTACACCTTC. It yields the protein CASSLGQGNYGYTF.

V gene TRBV7-3 combines with J gene TRBJ2-6; TRBD1 agrees at 7 bases. The CDR3 has 16 amino acids. J gave up 4 bases and V 5 bases, and 8 bases lay outside the gene matches. CDR1 is SGHTA, CDR2 FQGTGA, per germline. CDR3 protein: CASSLKGAEGANVLTF. The CDR3 DNA follows: TGTGCCAGCAGCCTTAAGGGGGCGGAGGGGGCCAACGTCCTGACTTTC.

This clone was observed once. The chain is built from TRBV10-3 and TRBJ1-4, with D tentatively TRBD1 (6 bases). V dropped 6 bases and J dropped 0 bases, with 8 bases sitting between them. Germline CDR1 ENHRY, CDR2 SYGVKD. CDR3 size: 14 residues. The CDR3: CAIRDSATNEKLFF. Written as DNA, the CDR3 is TGTGCCATCAGGGACAGTGCAACTAATGAAAAACTGTTTTTT.

This rearrangement joins TRBV2 to TRBJ2-5; TRBD1 aligns across 10 bases. CDR3 length: 13 residues. Trimming took 7 bases from V and 7 from J; bases not matched to a gene: 6. Looked up from germline, CDR1 is SNHLY and CDR2 is FYNNEI. CDR3 nucleotides: TGTGCCAGCACCGGACAGGGGGGGGCGACCCAGTACTTC. This gives the protein CASTGQGGATQYF.

The V call is TRBV30, the J call TRBJ1-2; 10 bases map to TRBD1. Looked up from germline, CDR1 is GTSNPN and CDR2 is SVGIG (reference sequence). V dropped 3 bases and J dropped 0; count of bases not matched to a gene: 4. The CDR3 covers 15 residues. This CDR3 reads CAWSWTGGANYGYTF. The CDR3 DNA sequence: TGTGCCTGGAGCTGGACAGGGGGGGCTAACTATGGCTACACCTTC.

The V call is TRBV10-3, the J call TRBJ2-5; 10 positions match TRBD1. V was pared by 2 bases and J by 2 bases, with 5 bases of the junction left unmatched. The length of the CDR3 is 16 residues. CDR1 is ENHRY and CDR2 is SYGVKD in the germline V gene. The CDR3 sequence is CAISEGTGVLQETQYF. In DNA, the CDR3 is TGTGCCATCAGTGAGGGGACAGGGGTGTTGCAAGAGACCCAGTACTTC.

This clone was seen only once. The chain joins TRBV15 to TRBJ2-7; the match to TRBD1 covers 10 bases. The CDR3 length is 14 residues. The germline V gene encodes CDR1 LNHNV and CDR2 YYDKDF (reference sequence). V shed 1 base and J 4 bases; nucleotides not matched to a gene: 1. In DNA, the CDR3 is TGTGCCACCAGCAGAGGGGGACAGGGGTACGAGCAGTACTTC. It specifies CATSRGGQGYEQYF. The entire variable domain, with the rest obtained from reference TRBV15 and TRBJ2-7, is as follows: DAMVIQNPRYQVTQFGKPVTLSCSQTLNHNVMYWYQQKSSQAPKLLFHYYDKDFNNEADTPDNFQSRRPNTSFCFLDIRSPGLGDTAMYLCATSRGGQGYEQYFGPGTRLTVT.

This rearrangement joins TRBV19 to TRBJ1-5; D call uncertain. The V end lost 1 base, the J end lost 6 bases, and 13 bases lay between the germline ends. The length of the CDR3 is 15 residues. From germline, CDR1 is LNHDA and CDR2 SQIVND (reference sequence). The CDR3 protein is CASSIGPRQAQPQHF. The CDR3 DNA reads TGTGCCAGTAGTATAGGTCCCAGGCAGGCTCAGCCCCAGCATTTT.

The chain uses TRBV19 and TRBJ2-2; D is possibly TRBD2 (6 bases). The CDR3 is 15 amino acids. CDR1 and CDR2 (germline): LNHDA, SQIVND (reference sequence). Trimming took 7 bases from V and 4 from J, leaving 16 bases between them. Written as DNA, the CDR3 is TGTGCCAGTATTCGCCGCCTCGGGGGCACCGGGGAGCTGTTTTTT. Its translation is CASIRRLGGTGELFF.

This chain connects TRBV5-1 to TRBJ2-1, with 7 bases lining up with TRBD1. The CDR3 has 16 residues. The junction had 13 bases not matched to a gene; V was cut back by 4 bases and J by 6 bases. CDR1 is SGHRS, CDR2 YFSETQ, per germline. The CDR3 region is CASSASGTATFNEQFF. The DNA of the CDR3 is TGCGCCAGCAGCGCGTCCGGGACAGCTACTTTCAATGAGCAGTTCTTC.

The chain is built from TRBV14 and TRBJ1-5; 8 nucleotides align to TRBD1. CDR3 length: 17 residues. The V gene end was trimmed by 0 bases and the J gene end by 1 base; junction bases not matched to a gene: 5. Germline-derived CDR1 and CDR2 are SGHDN and FVKESK. The CDR3 protein is CASSQDEGQESNQPQHF. Written as DNA, the CDR3 is TGTGCCAGCAGCCAAGATGAGGGACAGGAGAGCAATCAGCCCCAGCATTTT.

V and J are TRBV2 and TRBJ2-7; 7 bases are shared with TRBD1. Germline values: CDR1 SNHLY, CDR2 FYNNEI. The trim removed 7 bases at V and 0 bases at J, leaving 3 bases unmatched. There are 13 residues in the CDR3. CDR3 region: CASTGDSSYEQYF. The CDR3 region has the DNA TGTGCCAGCACCGGGGACAGCTCCTACGAGCAGTACTTC.

DNA for the CDR3: TGTGCCAGCAGCTTAGATCTAGCGGGGGGGACAGATACGCAGTATTTT. Protein product: CASSLDLAGGTDTQYF. The V and J genes are TRBV11-2 and TRBJ2-3, with 12 bases that match TRBD2. Trimming at V came to 0 bases and at J to 3 bases, leaving 1 base not matched to a gene. Germline loops: CDR1 SGHAT, CDR2 FQNNGV. CDR3 length: 16 residues.

This chain connects TRBV15 to TRBJ1-5; 9 bases agree with TRBD1. The J segment lost 4 bases and the V segment lost 8 bases, leaving 9 bases of the junction unmatched. The CDR3 runs to 15 residues. Per the germline V gene, CDR1 is LNHNV and CDR2 is YYDKDF (reference sequence). CDR3 bases: TGTGCCACCCCCCCGGGACAGGGAACAAATCAGCCCCAGCATTTT. Protein product: CATPPGQGTNQPQHF.

The J gene is TRBJ2-5, the V gene TRBV9; 11 nucleotides align to TRBD2. This CDR3 has 16 amino acids. Germline lookup yields CDR1 SGDLS and CDR2 YYNGEE. V shed 3 bases and J 0 bases; nucleotides not matched to a gene: 4. CDR3 coding DNA: TGTGCCAGCAGCGCCACTAGCGGGGGAGACCAAGAGACCCAGTACTTC. This translates into CASSATSGGDQETQYF.

The chain links TRBV5-8 to TRBJ1-4, with no clear D. Germline values: CDR1 SGHTS, CDR2 YDEGEE. The CDR3 is 16 amino acids. The germline V and J ends were trimmed by 6 bases and 4 bases, with 19 bases remaining between them. DNA for the CDR3: TGTGCCAGCACCCCCTATGGGCACCGCCTTAATGAAAAACTGTTTTTT. This gives the protein CASTPYGHRLNEKLFF.

The chain recombines TRBV2 with TRBJ2-3; perhaps TRBD1 as D (6 bases). The length of the CDR3 is 14 residues. Germline V lookup: CDR1 SNHLY, CDR2 FYNNEI. V shed 7 bases and J shed 3 bases, with 14 bases lying between them. The DNA for the CDR3 is TGTGCCAGCAAGAGGGACACGGGGACAGATACGCAGTATTTT. Its translation is CASKRDTGTDTQYF.

The chain couples TRBV2 to TRBJ1-1; a possible D gene is TRBD1 (5 bases). The length of the CDR3 is 13 residues. Germline loops: CDR1 SNHLY, CDR2 FYNNEI. Trimming stripped 7 bases from V and 5 bases from J, with 14 bases between. The CDR3 DNA is TGTGCCAGCACCCTGACAGTTACGACTGAAGCTTTCTTT. Amino acid sequence: CASTLTVTTEAFF.

The rearrangement uses TRBV7-8 and TRBJ2-4, with 8 positions matching TRBD1. CDR1 SGHVS and CDR2 FQNEAQ come from the germline V gene. This CDR3 spans 15 amino acids. The trim removed 1 base at V and 8 bases at J, leaving 7 bases unmatched. The CDR3 nucleotides are TGTGCCAGCAGCTTAGACAGGGGGTTCAGCGACATTCAGTACTTC. Its protein is CASSLDRGFSDIQYF.

This clone was observed a handful of times. V is TRBV6-5 and J is TRBJ1-3; possibly TRBD1 for D (5 bases). Germline values: CDR1 MNHEY, CDR2 SVGAGI. The V and J ends lost 9 bases and 2 bases respectively, with 8 bases between them. The CDR3 contains 12 residues. CDR3 sequence: CASWGAGNTIYF. The CDR3 DNA is TGTGCCAGTTGGGGGGCTGGAAACACCATATATTTT.

This clone was picked up a small number of times. The rearrangement joins TRBV2 to TRBJ1-6, with 8 bases identical to TRBD1. Germline assignment: CDR1 SNHLY and CDR2 FYNNEI. There are 17 residues in the CDR3. The V gene end was trimmed by 3 bases and the J gene end by 5 bases; junction bases not matched to a gene: 9. CDR3 loop: CASSDPGQGTDNSPLHF. CDR3 coding DNA: TGTGCCAGCAGTGACCCCGGACAGGGAACGGATAATTCACCCCTCCACTTT.

The gene calls are TRBV28 and TRBJ2-1; 7 bases match TRBD1. CDR1 is MDHEN, CDR2 SYDVKM, per germline. The CDR3 covers 15 residues. V lost 3 bases, J lost 12 bases, and 14 bases stayed unmatched. CDR3 nucleotides: TGTGCCAGCAGTTTGGGAGACAGGGTGAACGGACTGCAGTTCTTC. Encoded protein: CASSLGDRVNGLQFF.

The chain joins TRBV18 to TRBJ1-1, with D possibly TRBD1 on 5 matching bases. Germline assignment: CDR1 KGHSH and CDR2 LQKENI. V lost 3 bases and J lost 1, with 6 bases in between. This CDR3 has 13 amino acids. CDR3 loop: CASSPTENTEAFF. The CDR3 region has the DNA TGTGCCAGCTCACCGACAGAGAACACTGAAGCTTTCTTT.

This chain uses TRBV16 with TRBJ2-1; 12 nucleotides line up with TRBD2. The CDR3 runs to 15 residues. Germline V gene data show CDR1 as KGHSY and CDR2 as FQNENV. Losses at the gene ends were 4 bases for V and 10 bases for J; bases not matched to a gene: 8. CDR3 DNA sequence: TGTGCCAGCAGCCGGGCTAGCGGGGGGGATACGGAGCAGTTCTTC. This translates into CASSRASGGDTEQFF.

This sequence joins TRBV7-9 and TRBJ2-1, with TRBD2 matching 12 bases. V gave up 1 base and J gave up 4 bases; unmatched junction bases: 5. The CDR3 length is 17 residues. In germline, CDR1 is SEHNR, CDR2 FQNEAQ (reference sequence). CDR3 loop: CASSLVSLAGGYNEQFF. CDR3 nucleotides: TGTGCCAGCAGCTTAGTATCCCTAGCGGGGGGGTACAATGAGCAGTTCTTC.

V gene TRBV19 combines with J gene TRBJ1-6, with TRBD1 matching 8 bases. In germline, CDR1 is LNHDA, CDR2 SQIVND (reference sequence). Trimming cost V 4 bases and J 5 bases; bases outside gene matches: 10. This CDR3 is built from 17 residues. CDR3 loop: CASSKADRDDHNSPLHF. The DNA for the CDR3 is TGTGCCAGTAGTAAGGCGGACAGGGACGACCATAATTCACCCCTCCACTTT.

This chain connects TRBV6-5 to TRBJ1-2, with TRBD1 as a possible D gene (5 bases). The CDR3 sequence is 15 residues long. Trimming left V 0 bases short and J 2 bases short, with 10 bases between. Per germline, CDR1 MNHEY and CDR2 SVGAGI. This chain's CDR3 is CASSYSAGLNYGYTF. The CDR3 nucleotides are TGTGCCAGCAGTTACTCGGCAGGGTTGAACTATGGCTACACCTTC.